The entry that follows covers one T cell receptor (beta chain) sequence. This entry comes from a study of blood T cell repertoires in COVID-19. At the level of the study: Nucleic acid was either cDNA or gDNA, and it came from T cells, B-cell-depleted T cells, or PBMCs.

TCRdb's table, derived via immunoSEQ multiplex PCR, lists solely in-frame clones and lacks some. The sample has roughly 200,000 clones; roughly four fifths are singletons. The germline CDR1 and CDR2 sequences are MNHEY and SVGAGI. The V and J ends lost 8 bases and 6 bases, in that order; junction bases with no gene match: 4. The CDR3 is made up of 12 amino acids. The TCR was taken from a man in his forties or fifties who had recovered from COVID-19. This chain connects TRBV6-5 to TRBJ1-2; 9 bases match TRBD1. Sequences were obtained from PBMCs or T cells enriched from blood (not recorded which). CDR3 sequence reads: CASGRTGDGYTF. In DNA form, the CDR3 reads TGTGCCAGCGGCCGGACAGGGGATGGCTACACCTTC.